This TCR beta chain emerged from a study of blood T cell repertoires in COVID-19. In germline, CDR1 is DFQATT, CDR2 SNEGSKA (reference sequence). The CDR3 covers 12 residues. V lost 3 bases and J lost 3, with 6 bases in between. Some clones are missing from TCRdb's copy, which holds only in-frame ones; the method was immunoSEQ multiplex PCR. The sample has around 250,000 clones, 90% seen once. The chain carries TRBV20-1 and TRBJ2-1; TRBD2 might be the D (5 bases). This receptor was obtained from a woman aged 60-70 years with COVID-19, enrolled during active disease. Source material: peripheral blood. The CDR3 here is CSASRGYNEQFF. CDR3 DNA: TGCAGTGCTAGTCGGGGCTACAATGAGCAGTTCTTC.